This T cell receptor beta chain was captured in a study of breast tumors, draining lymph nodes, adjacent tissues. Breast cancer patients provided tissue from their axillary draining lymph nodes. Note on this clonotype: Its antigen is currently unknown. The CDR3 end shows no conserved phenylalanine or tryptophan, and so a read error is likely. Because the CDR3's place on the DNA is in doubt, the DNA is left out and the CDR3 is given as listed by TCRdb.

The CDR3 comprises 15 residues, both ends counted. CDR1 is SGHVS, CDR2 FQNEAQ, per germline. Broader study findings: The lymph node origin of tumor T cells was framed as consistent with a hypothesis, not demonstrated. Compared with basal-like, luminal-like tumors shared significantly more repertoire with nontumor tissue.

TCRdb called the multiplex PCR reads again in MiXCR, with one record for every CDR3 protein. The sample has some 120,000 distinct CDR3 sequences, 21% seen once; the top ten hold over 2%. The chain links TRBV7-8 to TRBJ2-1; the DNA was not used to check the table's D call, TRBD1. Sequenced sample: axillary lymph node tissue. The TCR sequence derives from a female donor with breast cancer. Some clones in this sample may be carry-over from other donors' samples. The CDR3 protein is CASSQAGTNYNEQLI.